One sample yielded the 13 T cell receptor beta chains listed below, sequenced in a study of T cell responses to AZD1222 COVID-19 vaccine. Produced via immunoSEQ multiplex PCR; TCRdb's table is partial and in-frame only. The sample carries about 110,000 clones, 80% to 95% recorded once. Material: peripheral blood, obtained on day 0 of AZD1222 vaccination. All receptors derive from an adult in good health.

This clone was counted between two and nine times. The V and J genes are TRBV15 and TRBJ2-2; no clear D gene. V lost 2 bases and J lost 5, with 9 bases in between. Germline loops: CDR1 LNHNV, CDR2 YYDKDF (reference sequence). The CDR3 has 14 residues. CDR3 coding DNA: TGTGCCACCAGCAGACCTCGGGTAACCGGGGAGCTGTTTTTT. It specifies CATSRPRVTGELFF. The full variable domain, with the rest looked up from reference TRBV15 and TRBJ2-2, is DAMVIQNPRYQVTQFGKPVTLSCSQTLNHNVMYWYQQKSSQAPKLLFHYYDKDFNNEADTPDNFQSRRPNTSFCFLDIRSPGLGDTAMYLCATSRPRVTGELFFGEGSRLTVL.

The rearrangement links TRBV11-2 to TRBJ2-1; D is uncertain. The CDR3 contains 12 residues. CDR1 SGHAT and CDR2 FQNNGV come from the germline V gene. V gave up 0 bases and J gave up 12 bases, with 9 bases separating them. This CDR3 is CASSLEPVGQFF. CDR3 coding DNA: TGTGCCAGCAGCTTAGAACCGGTGGGGCAGTTCTTC.

J is TRBJ1-5 and V is TRBV6-6; D might be TRBD1 (6 bases). The V end was cut by 6 bases, the J end by 0 bases, with 12 bases between. CDR3 length: 15 amino acids. The germline CDR1 and CDR2 sequences are MNHNY and SVGAGI (reference sequence). The CDR3 is CASRYKGGSNQPQHF. Written as DNA, the CDR3 is TGTGCCAGCAGGTATAAAGGGGGTAGCAATCAGCCCCAGCATTTT.

This sequence joins TRBV6-2 or TRBV6-3 and TRBJ1-2, with D hard to call. From germline, CDR1 is MNHEY and CDR2 SVGEGT. Trimming left V 0 bases short and J 8 bases short, with 16 bases between. The CDR3 has 15 amino acids. The CDR3 DNA is TGTGCCAGCAGTTACTCGAACTGGGCCGGTCTGGGCTACACCTTC. Its translation: CASSYSNWAGLGYTF.

The rearrangement uses TRBV9 and TRBJ1-5; D gene unclear. V was trimmed by 0 bases and J by 5 bases, leaving 9 bases between them. Germline lookup yields CDR1 SGDLS and CDR2 YYNGEE. This CDR3 has 14 amino acids. CDR3 in DNA: TGTGCCAGCAGCGTAGACGGTACTTATCAGCCCCAGCATTTT. Amino acids: CASSVDGTYQPQHF.

The chain has TRBV2 and TRBJ2-2; 10 positions agree with TRBD2. V lost 6 bases to trimming and J lost 3 bases; unmatched junction nucleotides: 7. The germline CDR1 and CDR2 sequences are SNHLY and FYNNEI. This CDR3 spans 16 amino acids. The CDR3 here is CASSLQREGHTGELFF. As DNA, the CDR3 is TGTGCCAGCAGCTTACAGCGGGAGGGGCACACCGGGGAGCTGTTTTTT.

The gene calls are TRBV7-9 and TRBJ1-1; 7 nucleotides match TRBD1. Germline loops: CDR1 SEHNR, CDR2 FQNEAQ (reference sequence). J was trimmed by 3 bases and V by 6 bases; bases with no gene match: 4. The CDR3 runs to 13 residues. Here the CDR3 DNA reads TGTGCCAGCAGAATCGACAGGGACACTGAAGCTTTCTTT. This gives the protein CASRIDRDTEAFF. Together with reference TRBV7-9 and TRBJ1-1, the CDR3 gives the full variable domain: DTGVSQNPRHKITKRGQNVTFRCDPISEHNRLYWYRQTLGQGPEFLTYFQNEAQLEKSRLLSDRFSAERPKGSFSTLEIQRTEQGDSAMYLCASRIDRDTEAFFGQGTRLTVV.

The genes are TRBV11-3 and TRBJ2-1, with 12 bases fitting TRBD2. In germline, CDR1 is SGHNT, CDR2 YENEEA. The CDR3 runs to 15 residues. The V gene end was trimmed by 5 bases and the J gene end by 6 bases; junction bases not matched to a gene: 5. The CDR3 coding sequence is TGTGCCAGCAGCCCGCGACTAGCGGGAGCCAATGAGCAGTTCTTC. This gives the protein CASSPRLAGANEQFF.

The table lists this clone with a few counts. This sequence joins TRBV5-1 and TRBJ2-2, with 7 nucleotides matching TRBD1. The V and J ends lost 4 bases and 1 base, in that order; junction bases with no gene match: 4. From germline, CDR1 is SGHRS and CDR2 YFSETQ. The length of the CDR3 is 15 residues. DNA for the CDR3: TGCGCCAGCAGCCTGCGACAGGGGAACACCGGGGAGCTGTTTTTT. Its translation: CASSLRQGNTGELFF.

The chain recombines TRBV19 with TRBJ2-5; 10 nucleotides align to TRBD1. The CDR3 runs 16 residues. Germline loops: CDR1 LNHDA, CDR2 SQIVND (reference sequence). The V and J ends lost 4 bases and 5 bases, in that order; junction bases with no gene match: 10. The CDR3 DNA follows: TGTGCCAGTAGTAATGGACAGGGGGGAAGTAGGGAGACCCAGTACTTC. It codes for CASSNGQGGSRETQYF.

The V and J genes are TRBV5-6 and TRBJ2-7, with 12 positions matching TRBD2. V lost 6 bases and J lost 5; bases outside the gene matches: 15. Germline CDR1 is SGHDT and CDR2 is YYEEEE. CDR3 length equals 17 residues. The CDR3 region is CASNPPGLAGTGDEQYF. For the CDR3, the DNA is TGTGCCAGCAACCCTCCAGGACTAGCGGGGACCGGCGACGAGCAGTACTTC.

J is TRBJ2-5 and V is TRBV10-3; 8 bases match TRBD1. The CDR3 is made up of 14 amino acids. The junction had 8 bases not matched to a gene; V was cut back by 10 bases and J by 1 base. CDR1 ENHRY and CDR2 SYGVKD come from the germline V gene. CDR3: CASTSGTGQETQYF. In DNA form, the CDR3 reads TGTGCCAGCACCTCCGGGACAGGCCAAGAGACCCAGTACTTC.

The rearrangement joins TRBV19 to TRBJ2-4; D remains unclear. Per germline, CDR1 LNHDA and CDR2 SQIVND (reference sequence). The CDR3 is 13 amino acids. V lost 5 bases and J 0 bases, leaving 5 bases between the germline ends. CDR3 region: CASSEVAKNIQYF. The CDR3, as DNA: TGTGCCAGTAGTGAGGTAGCCAAAAACATTCAGTACTTC.